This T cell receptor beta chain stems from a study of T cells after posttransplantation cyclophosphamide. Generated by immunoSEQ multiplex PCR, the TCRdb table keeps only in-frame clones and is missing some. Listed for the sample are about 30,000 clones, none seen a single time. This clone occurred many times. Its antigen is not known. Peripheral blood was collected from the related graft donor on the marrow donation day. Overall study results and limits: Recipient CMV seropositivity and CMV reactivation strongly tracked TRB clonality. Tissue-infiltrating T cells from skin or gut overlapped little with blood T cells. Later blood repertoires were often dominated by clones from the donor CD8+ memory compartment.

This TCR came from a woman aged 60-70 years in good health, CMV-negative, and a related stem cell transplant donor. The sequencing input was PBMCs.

CDR3 in amino acids: CASNNADRVNSPLHF. The CDR3 DNA follows: TGTGCCAGTAACAATGCGGACAGGGTGAATTCACCCCTCCACTTT. The J gene is TRBJ1-6, the V gene TRBV19; 8 bases are shared with TRBD1. CDR1 is LNHDA and CDR2 is SQIVND in the germline V gene (reference sequence). J lost 7 bases, V lost 7 bases, and 9 bases had no gene match. The CDR3 contains 15 residues.